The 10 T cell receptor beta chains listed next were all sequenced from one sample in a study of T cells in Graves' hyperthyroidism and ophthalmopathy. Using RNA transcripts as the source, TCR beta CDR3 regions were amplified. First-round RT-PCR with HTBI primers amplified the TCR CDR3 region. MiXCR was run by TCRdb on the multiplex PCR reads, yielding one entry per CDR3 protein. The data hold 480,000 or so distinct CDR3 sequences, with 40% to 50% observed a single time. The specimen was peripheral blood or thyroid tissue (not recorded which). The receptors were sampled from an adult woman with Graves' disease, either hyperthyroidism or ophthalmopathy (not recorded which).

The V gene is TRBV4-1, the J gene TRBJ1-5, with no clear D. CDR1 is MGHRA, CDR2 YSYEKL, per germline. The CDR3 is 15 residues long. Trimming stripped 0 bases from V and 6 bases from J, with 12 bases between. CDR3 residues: CASSQDLVRRQPQHF. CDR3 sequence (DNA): TGCGCCAGCAGCCAAGATCTCGTAAGGCGTCAGCCCCAGCATTTT.

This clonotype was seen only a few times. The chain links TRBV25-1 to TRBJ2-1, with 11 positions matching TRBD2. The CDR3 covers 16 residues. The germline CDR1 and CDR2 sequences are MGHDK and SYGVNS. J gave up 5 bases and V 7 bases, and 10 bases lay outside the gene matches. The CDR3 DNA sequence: TGTGCCAGCACTAGGGGTAGCGGGAGGGCCAACAATGAGCAGTTCTTC. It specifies CASTRGSGRANNEQFF.

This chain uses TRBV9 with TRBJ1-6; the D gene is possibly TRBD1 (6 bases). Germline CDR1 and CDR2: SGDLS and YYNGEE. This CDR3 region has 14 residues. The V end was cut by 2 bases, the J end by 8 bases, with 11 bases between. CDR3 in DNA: TGTGCCAGCAGCGTCAGGGGATCGGATTCACCCCTCCACTTT. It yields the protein CASSVRGSDSPLHF.

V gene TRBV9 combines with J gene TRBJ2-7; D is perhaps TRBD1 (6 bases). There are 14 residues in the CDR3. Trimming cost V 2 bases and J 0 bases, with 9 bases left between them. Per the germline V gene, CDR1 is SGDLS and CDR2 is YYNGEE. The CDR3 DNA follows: TGTGCCAGCAGCGTGGGGGCGGACTCCTACGAGCAGTACTTC. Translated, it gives CASSVGADSYEQYF.

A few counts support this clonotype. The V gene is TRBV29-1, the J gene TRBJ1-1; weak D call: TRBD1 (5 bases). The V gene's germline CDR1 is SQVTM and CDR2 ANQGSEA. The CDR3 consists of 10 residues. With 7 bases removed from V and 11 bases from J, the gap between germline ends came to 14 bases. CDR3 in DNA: TGCAGCGCCCTAGGCCGGGGGGCTTTCTTT. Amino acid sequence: CSALGRGAFF.

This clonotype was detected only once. CDR3 sequence: CASSLADGNTGETQYF. CDR3 nucleotide sequence: TGTGCCAGCAGCTTAGCGGACGGGAACACCGGGGAGACCCAGTACTTC. The chain couples TRBV7-3 to TRBJ2-5; maybe TRBD2 (5 bases). This CDR3 spans 16 amino acids. Germline V CDR1 and CDR2: SGHTA, FQGTGA. Trimming shortened V by 2 bases and J by 5 bases, and 18 bases separated the two germline ends.

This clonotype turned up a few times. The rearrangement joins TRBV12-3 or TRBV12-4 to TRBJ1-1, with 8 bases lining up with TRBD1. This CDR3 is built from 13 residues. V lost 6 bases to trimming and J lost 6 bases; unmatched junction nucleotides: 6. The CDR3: CASRTGESAEAFF. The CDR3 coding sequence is TGTGCCAGCAGGACAGGGGAGTCGGCTGAAGCTTTCTTT.

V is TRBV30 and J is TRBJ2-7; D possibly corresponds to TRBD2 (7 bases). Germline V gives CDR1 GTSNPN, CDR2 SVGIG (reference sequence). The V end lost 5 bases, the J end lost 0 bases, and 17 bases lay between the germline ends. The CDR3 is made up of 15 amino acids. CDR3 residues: CAWGRGGLGSYEQYF. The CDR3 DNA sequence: TGTGCCTGGGGAAGGGGGGGCTTGGGCTCCTACGAGCAGTACTTC.

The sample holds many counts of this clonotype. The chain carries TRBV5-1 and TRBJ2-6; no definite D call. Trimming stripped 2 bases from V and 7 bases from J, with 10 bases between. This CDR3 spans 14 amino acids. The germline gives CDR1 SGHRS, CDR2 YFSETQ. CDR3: CASSLQTDANVLTF. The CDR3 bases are TGCGCCAGCAGCTTACAGACGGATGCCAACGTCCTGACTTTC.

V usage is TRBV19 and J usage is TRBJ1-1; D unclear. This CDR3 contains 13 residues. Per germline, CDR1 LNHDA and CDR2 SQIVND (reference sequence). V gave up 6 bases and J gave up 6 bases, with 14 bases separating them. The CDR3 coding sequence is TGTGCCAGTAGGGCCCTGGGGTACCCTGAAGCTTTCTTT. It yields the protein CASRALGYPEAFF.